These T cell receptor beta chains were read from a single sample in a study of blood T cell repertoires in COVID-19. Assay used: immunoSEQ multiplex PCR; TCRdb lists only in-frame clones, some missing. The profile shows 90,000 to 100,000 clones, roughly nine tenths of them singletons. Specimen: peripheral blood. These receptor sequences come from a woman aged 55-69 years with COVID-19, enrolled during active disease. Both conserved end residues are part of each CDR3. A D gene is named only where the DNA matches it firmly. Rows give clone size only sometimes, using once, few, many, or a class for an expanded clone.

>14|TRBV27|NA|TRBJ2-5|NA
CASSSLQGEETQYF
TGTGCCAGCAGTTCCCTACAGGGTGAAGAGACCCAGTACTTC
>13|TRBV6-1|NA|TRBJ1-1|NA
CASSDPGSTEAFF
TGTGCCAGCAGTGACCCGGGGAGCACTGAAGCTTTCTTT
>17|TRBV24-1|TRBD2|TRBJ2-1|once
CATSDPSGTSGHNEQFF
TGTGCCACCAGTGACCCCTCCGGGACTAGCGGACACAATGAGCAGTTCTTC
>15|TRBV7-2|NA|TRBJ2-2|NA
CASSIYSGNTGELFF
TGTGCCAGCAGCATCTATAGCGGGAACACCGGGGAGCTGTTTTTT
>15|TRBV9|TRBD2|TRBJ2-5|NA
CASSVMASGGETQYF
TGTGCCAGCAGCGTAATGGCTAGCGGGGGTGAGACCCAGTACTTC
>15|TRBV6-5|TRBD2|TRBJ2-7|NA
CASSYSRAGGLEQYF
TGTGCCAGCAGTTACTCTAGGGCGGGGGGTCTCGAGCAGTACTTC
>15|TRBV9|TRBD1|TRBJ1-1|once
CASSVRTGPYTEAFF
TGTGCCAGCAGCGTAAGGACAGGACCCTACACTGAAGCTTTCTTT
>15|TRBV7-2|TRBD1|TRBJ1-4|NA
CASSPNRGRIEKLFF
TGTGCCAGCAGCCCAAACAGGGGGCGCATTGAAAAACTGTTTTTT
>15|TRBV3-1/TRBV3-2|NA|TRBJ1-3|NA
CASSQDRVSGNTIYF
TGTGCCAGCAGCCAAGATCGGGTTTCCGGAAACACCATATATTTT
>10|TRBV29-1|NA|TRBJ2-7|few
CSVGSHEQYF
TGCAGCGTTGGCAGTCACGAGCAGTACTTC
>13|TRBV12-3/TRBV12-4|NA|TRBJ1-1|NA
CASSPRLDTEAFF
TGTGCCAGCAGTCCCCGTTTAGACACTGAAGCTTTCTTT
>16|TRBV27|NA|TRBJ2-7|NA
CASSPRTAPTSYEQYF
TGTGCCAGCAGTCCCCGGACAGCCCCTACCTCCTACGAGCAGTACTTC
>14|TRBV11-2|NA|TRBJ2-2|once
CASSFQGNTGELFF
TGTGCCAGCAGCTTTCAGGGGAACACCGGGGAGCTGTTTTTT
>15|TRBV28|TRBD1|TRBJ2-7|NA
CASSTGGASPYEQYF
TGTGCCAGCAGTACAGGGGGCGCAAGTCCCTACGAGCAGTACTTC
>13|TRBV6-1|NA|TRBJ1-5|NA
CASSEEGDQPQHF
TGTGCCAGCAGTGAAGAGGGGGATCAGCCCCAGCATTTT
>16|TRBV7-2|NA|TRBJ1-3|NA
CASSLPGQNSGNTIYF
TGTGCCAGCAGCTTACCGGGACAAAACTCTGGAAACACCATATATTTT
>15|TRBV3-1/TRBV3-2|NA|TRBJ1-2|NA
CASSQVMSANYGYTF
TGTGCCAGCAGCCAAGTCATGTCAGCTAACTATGGCTACACCTTC
>14|TRBV5-1|NA|TRBJ2-7|NA
CASSFGLEGYEQYF
TGCGCCAGCAGCTTCGGCCTAGAGGGCTACGAGCAGTACTTC
>15|TRBV6-5|TRBD2|TRBJ2-7|NA
CASSLRLAGAYEQYF
TGTGCCAGCAGTTTAAGACTAGCGGGGGCCTACGAGCAGTACTTC
>16|TRBV13|TRBD1|TRBJ1-5|few
CASSYRQGRGNQPQHF
TGTGCCAGCAGCTATCGACAGGGACGAGGCAATCAGCCCCAGCATTTT
>13|TRBV5-1|NA|TRBJ2-7|NA
CASSVGQPYEQYF
TGCGCCAGCAGTGTAGGACAGCCCTACGAGCAGTACTTC
>15|TRBV18|TRBD1|TRBJ1-2|once
CASSPQQGANYGYTF
TGTGCCAGCTCACCACAGCAGGGGGCTAACTATGGCTACACCTTC
>14|TRBV7-9|NA|TRBJ2-1|NA
CASSLTGEYNEQFF
TGTGCCAGCAGCCTCACGGGGGAATACAATGAGCAGTTCTTC
>15|TRBV6-5|TRBD1|TRBJ1-5|once
CASSRGGQANQPQHF
TGTGCCAGCAGTAGAGGCGGACAGGCCAATCAGCCCCAGCATTTT
>14|TRBV5-6|NA|TRBJ2-1|NA
CASSRLSSYNEQFF
TGTGCCAGCAGCCGACTGAGCTCCTACAATGAGCAGTTCTTC
>14|TRBV4-1|NA|TRBJ1-5|NA
CASSQVWGDQPQHF
TGCGCCAGCAGCCAAGTTTGGGGGGATCAGCCCCAGCATTTT
>15|TRBV7-9|TRBD1|TRBJ1-1|NA
CASRERQGANTEAFF
TGTGCCAGCAGGGAGAGACAGGGGGCGAACACTGAAGCTTTCTTT
>14|TRBV9|TRBD2|TRBJ2-7|NA
CASSLVGGLYEQYF
TGTGCCAGCAGCCTGGTCGGGGGACTATACGAGCAGTACTTC
>13|TRBV6-5|NA|TRBJ1-2|once
CASSYSGYYGYTF
TGTGCCAGCAGTTACAGTGGCTACTATGGCTACACCTTC
>16|TRBV9|NA|TRBJ1-4|NA
CASSPPTGPGQEKLFF
TGTGCCAGCAGCCCACCCACAGGTCCGGGTCAGGAAAAACTGTTTTTT
>13|TRBV5-1|TRBD1|TRBJ1-5|NA
CASSLVGGKPQHF
TGCGCCAGCAGCTTGGTAGGGGGCAAGCCCCAGCATTTT
>15|TRBV9|TRBD2|TRBJ2-5|NA
CASSVSGGGQETQYF
TGTGCCAGCAGCGTTAGCGGGGGGGGGCAAGAGACCCAGTACTTC
>15|TRBV28|TRBD1|TRBJ2-7|few
CASSHRDRGRGEQYF
TGTGCCAGCAGCCACCGGGACAGGGGGAGAGGCGAGCAGTACTTC
>16|TRBV6-5|TRBD1|TRBJ1-1|once
CASSYSAGGRNTEAFF
TGTGCCAGCAGTTACTCTGCAGGGGGCAGGAACACTGAAGCTTTCTTT
>17|TRBV7-2|TRBD1|TRBJ1-2|NA
CASSPQIAGTGGGGYTF
TGTGCCAGCAGCCCCCAAATCGCCGGGACAGGGGGCGGCGGCTACACCTTC
>14|TRBV2|TRBD1|TRBJ1-2|NA
CASSSRQGSYGYTF
TGTGCCAGCAGTTCAAGACAGGGATCCTATGGCTACACCTTC
>13|TRBV12-3/TRBV12-4|NA|TRBJ1-3|few
CASRDNSGNTIYF
TGTGCCAGCAGAGACAACTCTGGAAACACCATATATTTT
>14|TRBV7-8|TRBD2|TRBJ2-3|once
CASSLSGGTDTQYF
TGTGCCAGCAGCTTAAGCGGGGGCACAGATACGCAGTATTTT
>12|TRBV9|NA|TRBJ2-1|NA
CASSAGGYEQFF
TGTGCCAGCAGCGCGGGGGGCTACGAGCAGTTCTTC
>13|TRBV6-2/TRBV6-3|NA|TRBJ1-5|NA
CASSPFLSQPQHF
TGTGCCAGCAGCCCCTTTTTATCTCAGCCCCAGCATTTT
>13|TRBV19|TRBD1|TRBJ1-1|NA
CASGQVMNTEAFF
TGTGCCAGTGGACAGGTTATGAACACTGAAGCTTTCTTT
>14|TRBV5-1|TRBD1|TRBJ2-1|NA
CASTGQGALFEQFF
TGCGCCAGCACAGGACAGGGGGCGTTATTTGAGCAGTTCTTC
>13|TRBV6-4|NA|TRBJ1-1|NA
CASSEQRNTEAFF
TGTGCCAGCAGTGAGCAGCGGAACACTGAAGCTTTCTTT
>16|TRBV28|TRBD1|TRBJ1-6|NA
CASRGRDRGYNSPLHF
TGTGCCAGCAGAGGCCGGGACAGGGGCTATAATTCACCCCTCCACTTT
>16|TRBV6-6|TRBD2|TRBJ2-2|few
CASSPYPRGGFGELFF
TGTGCCAGCTCGCCTTACCCGCGGGGGGGCTTCGGGGAGCTGTTTTTT
>14|TRBV5-1|TRBD1|TRBJ2-1|NA
CASSPGQGFNEQFF
TGCGCCAGCAGCCCGGGACAGGGGTTCAATGAGCAGTTCTTC
>14|TRBV19|TRBD2|TRBJ2-1|NA
CASKYGGGYNEQFF
TGTGCCAGTAAATACGGGGGGGGCTACAATGAGCAGTTCTTC
>14|TRBV27|NA|TRBJ1-3|NA
CASSPRGYQGTIYF
TGTGCCAGCAGCCCGAGGGGGTACCAGGGAACCATATATTTT
>14|TRBV6-5|TRBD1|TRBJ2-7|NA
CASTRGPPAYEQYF
TGTGCCAGCACCAGGGGGCCGCCGGCCTACGAGCAGTACTTC
>14|TRBV6-5|NA|TRBJ1-5|NA
CASSYSRAGQPQHF
TGTGCCAGCAGTTACTCGAGGGCGGGCCAGCCCCAGCATTTT